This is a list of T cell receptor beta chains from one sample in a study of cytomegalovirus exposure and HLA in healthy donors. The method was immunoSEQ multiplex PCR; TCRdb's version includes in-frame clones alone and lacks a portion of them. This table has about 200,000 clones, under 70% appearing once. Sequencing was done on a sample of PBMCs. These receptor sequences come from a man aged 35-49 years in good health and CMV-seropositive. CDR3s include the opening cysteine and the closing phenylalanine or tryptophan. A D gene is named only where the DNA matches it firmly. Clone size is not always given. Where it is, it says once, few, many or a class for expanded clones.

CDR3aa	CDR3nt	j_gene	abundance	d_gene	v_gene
CAISGTDMNTEAFF	TGTGCCATCAGTGGGACAGACATGAACACTGAAGCTTTCTTT	TRBJ1-1	once	NA	TRBV10-3
CASSPQTDSYEQYF	TGTGCCAGCAGCCCCCAGACAGACTCCTACGAGCAGTACTTC	TRBJ2-7	NA	NA	TRBV5-6
CASSIEQGSRETQYF	TGCGCCAGCTCCATCGAACAGGGCTCCCGGGAGACCCAGTACTTC	TRBJ2-5	NA	NA	TRBV5-1
CATLAGVNNEQFF	TGTGCCACCCTAGCGGGGGTGAACAATGAGCAGTTCTTC	TRBJ2-1	NA	TRBD2	TRBV27
CASRGSYEQYF	TGTGCCAGCCGGGGATCCTACGAGCAGTACTTC	TRBJ2-7	NA	NA	TRBV6-5
CASSLGWEYGYTF	TGTGCCAGCAGCTTGGGGTGGGAGTATGGCTACACCTTC	TRBJ1-2	NA	NA	TRBV5-6
CASSDSSRATEAFF	TGTGCCAGCAGTGACTCGTCCAGGGCCACTGAAGCTTTCTTT	TRBJ1-1	many	NA	TRBV6-4
CASSPRLAPNEKLFF	TGTGCCAGCAGCCCCAGACTGGCCCCTAATGAAAAACTGTTTTTT	TRBJ1-4	NA	NA	TRBV7-9
CASSVETGTDTQYF	TGTGCCAGCAGCGTAGAGACGGGGACAGATACGCAGTATTTT	TRBJ2-3	NA	NA	TRBV9
CASSPRASSYNSPLHF	TGTGCCAGCAGCCCGCGGGCGAGCTCCTATAATTCACCCCTCCACTTT	TRBJ1-6	NA	NA	TRBV28
CASTKEADHYGYTF	TGTGCCAGCACCAAGGAGGCGGATCACTATGGCTACACCTTC	TRBJ1-2	NA	NA	TRBV7-9
CASSPTDSAMNTEAFF	TGTGCCAGCTCACCTACGGACAGCGCAATGAACACTGAAGCTTTCTTT	TRBJ1-1	NA	NA	TRBV18
CASSPDRALTGELFF	TGCGCCAGCAGCCCGGACAGGGCTTTGACCGGGGAGCTGTTTTTT	TRBJ2-2	NA	TRBD1	TRBV5-1
CASSPQGARGEQYF	TGTGCCAGCAGCCCACAGGGGGCGAGGGGCGAGCAGTACTTC	TRBJ2-7	NA	TRBD1	TRBV7-8
CASRRGANTEAFF	TGTGCCAGCAGGCGGGGGGCGAACACTGAAGCTTTCTTT	TRBJ1-1	NA	NA	TRBV13
CASSPRGGGVSGNTIYF	TGTGCCAGCAGCCCCCGCGGCGGAGGGGTATCAGGAAACACCATATATTTT	TRBJ1-3	NA	NA	TRBV5-4
CASSLGNLITQETQYF	TGCGCCAGCAGCTTGGGAAACTTGATCACCCAAGAGACCCAGTACTTC	TRBJ2-5	NA	NA	TRBV5-1